The clone carrying this T cell receptor beta chain was counted only a few times. The entry originates in a study of Ad26.COV2.S vaccination and SARS-CoV-2 variants. Regarding treatment: around 19 received Ad26.COV2.S at low or high dose, single or two shots; roughly five received placebo; per-sample allocation not given. Collection of the samples took place on day 63 after the first injection of vaccine or placebo. The vaccine antigen was prefusion-stabilized Wuhan SARS-CoV-2 spike. Produced via immunoSEQ multiplex PCR; TCRdb's table is partial and in-frame only. In the table there are around 340,000 clones, more than 85% of which are singletons. The CDR3 totals 13 residues. V lost 6 bases and J lost 6; bases outside the gene matches: 6. Looked up from germline, CDR1 is MNHEY and CDR2 is SMNVEV (reference sequence).

This chain joins TRBV27 and TRBJ2-7; TRBD1 matches 9 bases. Sequenced here: peripheral blood, sampled in a trial of Ad26.COV2.S vaccine versus placebo. The clonotype originates from a person aged 18-65 years who received the Ad26.COV2.S COVID-19 vaccine or a placebo. The CDR3 reads CASRGQGRAEQYF. For the CDR3, the DNA is TGTGCCAGCAGGGGACAGGGAAGAGCCGAGCAGTACTTC.